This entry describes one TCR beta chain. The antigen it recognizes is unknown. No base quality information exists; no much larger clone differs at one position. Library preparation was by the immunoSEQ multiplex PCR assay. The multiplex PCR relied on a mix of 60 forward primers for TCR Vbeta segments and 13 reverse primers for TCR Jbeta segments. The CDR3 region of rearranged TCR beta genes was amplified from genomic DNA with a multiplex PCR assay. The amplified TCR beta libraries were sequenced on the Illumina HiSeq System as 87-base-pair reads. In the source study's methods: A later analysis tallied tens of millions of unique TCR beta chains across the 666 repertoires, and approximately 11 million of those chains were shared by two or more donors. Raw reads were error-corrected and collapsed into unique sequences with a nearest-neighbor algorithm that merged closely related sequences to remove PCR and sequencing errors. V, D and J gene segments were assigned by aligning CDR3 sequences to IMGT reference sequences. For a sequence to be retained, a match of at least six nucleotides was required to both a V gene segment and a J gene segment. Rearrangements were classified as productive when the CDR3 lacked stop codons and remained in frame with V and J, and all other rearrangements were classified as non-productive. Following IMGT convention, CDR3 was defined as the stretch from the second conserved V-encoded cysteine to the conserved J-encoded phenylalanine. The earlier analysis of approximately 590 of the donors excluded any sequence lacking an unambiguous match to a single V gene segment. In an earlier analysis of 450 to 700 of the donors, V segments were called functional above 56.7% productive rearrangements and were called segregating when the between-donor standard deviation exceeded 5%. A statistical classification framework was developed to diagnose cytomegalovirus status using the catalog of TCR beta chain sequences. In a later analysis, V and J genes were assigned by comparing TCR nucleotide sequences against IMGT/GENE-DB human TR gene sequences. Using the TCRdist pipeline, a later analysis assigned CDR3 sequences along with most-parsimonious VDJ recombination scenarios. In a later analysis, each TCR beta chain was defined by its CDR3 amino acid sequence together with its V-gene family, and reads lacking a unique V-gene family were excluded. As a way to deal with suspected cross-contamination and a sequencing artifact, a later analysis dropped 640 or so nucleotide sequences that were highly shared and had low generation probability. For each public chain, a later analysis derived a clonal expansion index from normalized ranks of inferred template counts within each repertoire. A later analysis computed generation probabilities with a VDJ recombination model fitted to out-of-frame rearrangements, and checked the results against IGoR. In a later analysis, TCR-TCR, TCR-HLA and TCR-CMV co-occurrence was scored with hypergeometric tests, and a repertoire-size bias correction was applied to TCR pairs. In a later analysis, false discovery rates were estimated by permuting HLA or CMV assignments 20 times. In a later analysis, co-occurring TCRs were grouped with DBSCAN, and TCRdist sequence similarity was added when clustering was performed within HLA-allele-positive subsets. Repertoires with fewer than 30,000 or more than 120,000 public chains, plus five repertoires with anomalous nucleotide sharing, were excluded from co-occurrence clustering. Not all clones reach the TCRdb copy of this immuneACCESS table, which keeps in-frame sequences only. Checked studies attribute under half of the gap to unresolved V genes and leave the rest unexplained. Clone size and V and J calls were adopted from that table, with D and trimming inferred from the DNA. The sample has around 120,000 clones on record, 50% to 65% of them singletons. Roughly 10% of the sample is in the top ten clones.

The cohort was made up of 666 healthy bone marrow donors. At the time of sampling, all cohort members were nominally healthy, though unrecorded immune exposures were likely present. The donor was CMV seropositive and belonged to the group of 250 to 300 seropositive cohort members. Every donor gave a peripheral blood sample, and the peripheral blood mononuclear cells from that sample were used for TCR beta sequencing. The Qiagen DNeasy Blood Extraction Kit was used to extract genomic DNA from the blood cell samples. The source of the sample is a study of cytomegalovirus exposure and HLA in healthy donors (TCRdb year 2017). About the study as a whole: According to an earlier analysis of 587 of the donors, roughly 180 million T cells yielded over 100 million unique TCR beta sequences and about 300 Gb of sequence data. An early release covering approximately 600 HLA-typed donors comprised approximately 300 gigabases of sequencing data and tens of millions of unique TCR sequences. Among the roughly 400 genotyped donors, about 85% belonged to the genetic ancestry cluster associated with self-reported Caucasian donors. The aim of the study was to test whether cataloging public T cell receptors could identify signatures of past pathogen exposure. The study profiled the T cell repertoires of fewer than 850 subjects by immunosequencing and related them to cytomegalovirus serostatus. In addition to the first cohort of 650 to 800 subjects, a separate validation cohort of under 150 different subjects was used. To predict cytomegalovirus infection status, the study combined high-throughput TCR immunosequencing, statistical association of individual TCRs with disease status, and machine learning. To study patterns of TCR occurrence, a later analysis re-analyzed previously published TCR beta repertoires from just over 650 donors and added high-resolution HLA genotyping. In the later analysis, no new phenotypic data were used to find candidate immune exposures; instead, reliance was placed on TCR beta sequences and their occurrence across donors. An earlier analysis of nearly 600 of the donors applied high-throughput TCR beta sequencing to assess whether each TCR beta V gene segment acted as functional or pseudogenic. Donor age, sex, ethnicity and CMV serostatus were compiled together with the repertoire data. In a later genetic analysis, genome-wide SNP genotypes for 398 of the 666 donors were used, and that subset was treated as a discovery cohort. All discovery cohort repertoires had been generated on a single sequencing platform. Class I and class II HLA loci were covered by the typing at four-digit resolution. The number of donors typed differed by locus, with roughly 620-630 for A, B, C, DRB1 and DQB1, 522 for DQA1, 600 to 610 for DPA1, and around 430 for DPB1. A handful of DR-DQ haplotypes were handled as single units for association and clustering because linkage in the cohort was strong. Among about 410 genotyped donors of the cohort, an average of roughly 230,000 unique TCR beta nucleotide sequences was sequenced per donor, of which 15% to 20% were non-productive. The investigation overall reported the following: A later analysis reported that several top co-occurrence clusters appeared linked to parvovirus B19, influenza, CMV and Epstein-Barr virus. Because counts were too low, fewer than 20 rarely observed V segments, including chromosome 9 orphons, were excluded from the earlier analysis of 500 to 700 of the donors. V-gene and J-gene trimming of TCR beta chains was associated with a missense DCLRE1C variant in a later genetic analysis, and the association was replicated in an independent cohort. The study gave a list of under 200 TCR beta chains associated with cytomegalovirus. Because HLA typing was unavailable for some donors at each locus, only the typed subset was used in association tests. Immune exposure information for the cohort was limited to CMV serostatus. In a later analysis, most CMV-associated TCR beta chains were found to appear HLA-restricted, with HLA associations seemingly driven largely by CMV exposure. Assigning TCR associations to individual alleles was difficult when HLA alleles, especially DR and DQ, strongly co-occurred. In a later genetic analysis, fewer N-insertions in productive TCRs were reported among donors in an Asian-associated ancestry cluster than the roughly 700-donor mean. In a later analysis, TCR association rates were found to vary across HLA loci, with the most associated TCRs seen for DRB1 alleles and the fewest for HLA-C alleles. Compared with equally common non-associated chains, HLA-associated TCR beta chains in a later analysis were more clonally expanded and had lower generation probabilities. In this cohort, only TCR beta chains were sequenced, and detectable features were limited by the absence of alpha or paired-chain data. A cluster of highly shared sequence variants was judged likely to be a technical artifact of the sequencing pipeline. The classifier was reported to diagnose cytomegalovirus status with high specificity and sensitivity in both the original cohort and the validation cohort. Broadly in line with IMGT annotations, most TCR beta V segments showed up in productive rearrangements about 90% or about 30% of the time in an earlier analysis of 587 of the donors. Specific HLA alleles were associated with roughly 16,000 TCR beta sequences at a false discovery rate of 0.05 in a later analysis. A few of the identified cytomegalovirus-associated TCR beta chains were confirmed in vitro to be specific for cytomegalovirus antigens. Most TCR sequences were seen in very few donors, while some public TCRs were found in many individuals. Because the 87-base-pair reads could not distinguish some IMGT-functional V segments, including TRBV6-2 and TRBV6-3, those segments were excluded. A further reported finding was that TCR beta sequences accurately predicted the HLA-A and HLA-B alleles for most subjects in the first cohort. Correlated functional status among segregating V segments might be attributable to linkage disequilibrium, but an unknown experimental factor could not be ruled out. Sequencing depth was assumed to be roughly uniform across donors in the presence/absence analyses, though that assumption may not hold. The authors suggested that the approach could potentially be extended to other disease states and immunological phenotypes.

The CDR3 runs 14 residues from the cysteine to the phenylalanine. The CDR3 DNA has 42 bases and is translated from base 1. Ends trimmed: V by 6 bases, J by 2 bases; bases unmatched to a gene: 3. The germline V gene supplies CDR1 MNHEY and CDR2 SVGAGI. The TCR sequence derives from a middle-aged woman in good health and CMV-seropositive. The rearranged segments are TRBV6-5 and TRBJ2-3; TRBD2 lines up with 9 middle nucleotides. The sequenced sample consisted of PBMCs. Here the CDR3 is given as CASSWTSVTDTQYF. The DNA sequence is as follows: TGTGCCAGCAGCTGGACTAGCGTCACAGATACGCAGTATTTT.